Shown below are 17 T cell receptor beta chains from a single sample sequenced in a study of PD-1 blockade in classical Hodgkin lymphoma. Brentuximab vedotin exposure varied, and every patient relapsed after autologous stem cell transplantation. Generated by immunoSEQ multiplex PCR, the TCRdb table keeps only in-frame clones and is missing some. The repertoire holds approximately 43,000 clones, with about 88% as singletons. The sample consisted of peripheral blood mononuclear cells (PBMCs), taken before the second cycle of nivolumab. The receptors stem from a human donor with classical Hodgkin lymphoma.

V usage is TRBV6-5 and J usage is TRBJ2-3; no reliable D call. The CDR3 spans 11 residues. Trimming removed 0 bases from V and 8 bases from J, with 3 bases in between. Germline V gene lookup returns CDR1 MNHEY and CDR2 SVGAGI. The CDR3 sequence is CASSYSGTQYF. DNA for the CDR3: TGTGCCAGCAGTTACTCTGGTACGCAGTATTTT.

The chain has TRBV6-6 and TRBJ2-1, with a tentative D call TRBD2 (6 bases). The CDR3 has 15 residues. Germline CDR1 and CDR2: MNHNY and SVGAGI (reference sequence). The V end was cut by 5 bases, the J end by 8 bases, with 19 bases between. The CDR3 DNA is TGTGCCAGCAGTATTGGGACTGGAATCTCGGATGAGCAGTTCTTC. It is translated as CASSIGTGISDEQFF.

The table lists this clone with a count of one. This rearrangement joins TRBV7-8 to TRBJ2-1; possibly TRBD1 for D (6 bases). The CDR3 consists of 14 residues. V lost 2 bases and J lost 7, with 12 bases in between. Germline lookup yields CDR1 SGHVS and CDR2 FQNEAQ. In DNA form, the CDR3 reads TGTGCCAGCAGCTTAAGGCAGGGGTTGAATGAGCAGTTCTTC. It codes for CASSLRQGLNEQFF.

V gene TRBV27 combines with J gene TRBJ2-1; 12 bases agree with TRBD2. The CDR3 length is 17 residues. With 6 bases clipped from V and 6 bases from J, the junction kept 12 bases outside the gene matches. Germline CDR1 MNHEY, CDR2 SMNVEV (reference sequence). In nucleotides, the CDR3 is TGTGCCAGCAGCCTCTTCCGACTAGCGGGAGTGATCAATGAGCAGTTCTTC. Its protein is CASSLFRLAGVINEQFF.

The genes are TRBV4-3 and TRBJ1-6; no clear D gene. V was clipped by 3 bases and J by 10 bases, with 13 bases between them. The CDR3 length is 14 residues. CDR1 is LGHNA and CDR2 is YSLEER in the germline V gene. DNA of the CDR3: TGCGCCAGCAGCCATAGAGGGAAAGAGTCACCCCTCCACTTT. It encodes CASSHRGKESPLHF.

This clone is categorized as large (0.1 to 1%). V and J are TRBV5-1 and TRBJ2-7; D possibly corresponds to TRBD1 (6 bases). Germline lookup yields CDR1 SGHRS and CDR2 YFSETQ. The CDR3 length is 13 residues. The V end was cut by 3 bases, the J end by 2 bases, with 9 bases between. The CDR3 DNA is TGCGCCAGCAGCTGGGACAAAACCTACGAGCAGTACTTC. This gives the protein CASSWDKTYEQYF.

With respect to this clone: One end of the junction is discordant with germline, which a read error may explain. The chain employs TRBV9 and TRBJ2-1; a possible D gene is TRBD2 (5 bases). CDR1 SGDLS and CDR2 YYNGEE come from the germline V gene. The CDR3 runs 17 residues. This chain's CDR3 is CASSVVATQGRYSEQFF. The CDR3 coding sequence is TGTGCCAGCAGCGTAGTAGCGACTCAAGGTCGGTACAGTGAGCAGTTCTTC.

This rearrangement joins TRBV7-2 to TRBJ1-2, with TRBD1 matching 9 bases. Looked up from germline, CDR1 is SGHTA and CDR2 is FQGNSA. The CDR3 contains 17 residues. With V trimmed by 4 bases and J by 3 bases, 12 bases remained unmatched. For the CDR3, the DNA is TGTGCCAGCAGCTCACGCCCGGGGGACAGGGCTGACTATGGCTACACCTTC. Protein product: CASSSRPGDRADYGYTF.

The rearrangement links TRBV12-5 to TRBJ1-1; 7 nucleotides match TRBD1. The J segment lost 11 bases and the V segment lost 4 bases, leaving 10 bases of the junction unmatched. Germline CDR1 and CDR2: LGHNT and FRNRAP. This CDR3 contains 13 residues. The CDR3 DNA is TGTGCTAGTGGTTCTAGGATACAGGGGTGGGCTTTCTTT. Residues: CASGSRIQGWAFF.

The chain is built from TRBV27 and TRBJ2-2; 12 positions agree with TRBD2. J was trimmed by 4 bases and V by 5 bases; bases with no gene match: 5. The CDR3 has 16 amino acids. Per germline, CDR1 MNHEY and CDR2 SMNVEV (reference sequence). In nucleotides, the CDR3 is TGTGCCAGCAGTGAGACTAGCGGGAGTATCACCGGGGAGCTGTTTTTT. The encoded protein is CASSETSGSITGELFF.

The chain employs TRBV6-1 and TRBJ2-7; 11 bases are a match to TRBD1. J gave up 3 bases and V 4 bases, and 8 bases lay outside the gene matches. The CDR3 loop spans 16 amino acids. The V gene's germline CDR1 is MNHNS and CDR2 SASEGT. This CDR3 is CASSVSPGQGGYEQYF. The CDR3 nucleotides read TGTGCCAGCAGTGTTTCCCCGGGACAGGGGGGCTACGAGCAGTACTTC.

In DNA form, the CDR3 reads TGTGCCAGCACCCTAGTCGGGACTAGCGGAGTTCAAGAGCAGTACTTC. It codes for CASTLVGTSGVQEQYF. V and J are TRBV7-2 and TRBJ2-7; 11 bases align to TRBD2. The CDR3 is 16 residues long. Losses at the gene ends were 7 bases for V and 7 bases for J; bases not matched to a gene: 15. CDR1 is SGHTA and CDR2 is FQGNSA in the germline V gene.

The rearrangement uses TRBV6-1 and TRBJ1-1, with a possible D match to TRBD1 (5 bases). The ends were cut back, 6 bases at V and 4 bases at J, with 9 bases in the middle. Per the germline V gene, CDR1 is MNHNS and CDR2 is SASEGT. This CDR3 is 12 amino acids long. The CDR3: CASRAGGTEAFF. As DNA, the CDR3 is TGTGCCAGCAGGGCCGGGGGCACTGAAGCTTTCTTT.

CDR3 sequence (DNA): TGTGCCAGCATTCGGACAGGGGGCAACTACGAGCAGTACTTC. Its protein product is CASIRTGGNYEQYF. The chain uses TRBV28 and TRBJ2-7, with 11 bases identical to TRBD1. The CDR3 loop spans 14 amino acids. Germline V gene lookup returns CDR1 MDHEN and CDR2 SYDVKM. The J segment lost 3 bases and the V segment lost 7 bases, leaving 5 bases of the junction unmatched.

The DNA of the CDR3 is TGCAGCGTTTTAACCGACAGGGGTAGAGGCTACACCTTC. It specifies CSVLTDRGRGYTF. The genes are TRBV29-1 and TRBJ1-2; 8 bases fit TRBD1. V lost 5 bases, J lost 8 bases, and 10 bases stayed unmatched. CDR3 length equals 13 residues. CDR1 and CDR2 (germline): SQVTM, ANQGSEA.

The chain recombines TRBV7-9 with TRBJ2-2; a weak D match, TRBD2 (5 bases). CDR1 and CDR2 from the germline V gene are SEHNR and FQNEAQ (reference sequence). V lost 4 bases to trimming and J lost 7 bases, with 16 bases between them. This CDR3 has 15 amino acids. The CDR3 DNA reads TGTGCCAGCAGCTCCCTGCTCGTCCGGGGCGGGGAGCTGTTTTTT. Amino acids: CASSSLLVRGGELFF.

The chain combines TRBV19 with TRBJ2-3, with D perhaps TRBD1 (5 bases). V lost 2 bases, J lost 3 bases, and 15 bases lay in between. The germline V gene encodes CDR1 LNHDA and CDR2 SQIVND (reference sequence). The CDR3 has 16 amino acids. Here the CDR3 DNA reads TGTGCCAGTAGTATAATGACAGCGCTACTTACAGATACGCAGTATTTT. This encodes CASSIMTALLTDTQYF.